This passage covers 27 T cell receptor beta chains from one sample sequenced in a study of identical twins. MiXCR was run by TCRdb on the 5' RACE reads, yielding one entry per CDR3 protein. Among 640,000 or so distinct CDR3 sequences listed, 6.1% were seen once. The material sequenced was naive T cells sorted from blood. The receptors were sampled from a man aged 18 to 30 in good health.

Remarks on this clonotype: A read error may be the cause here, since a much bigger clone is one base away. This chain links TRBV10-3 with TRBJ2-7; a weak D match, TRBD1 (7 bases). CDR1 ENHRY and CDR2 SYGVKD come from the germline V gene. CDR3 length: 13 residues. V lost 6 bases, J lost 2 bases, and 11 bases lay in between. Here the CDR3 reads CAISTGEAYEQYF. CDR3 DNA: TGTGCCATCAGCACAGGGGAGGCCTACGAGCAGTACTTC.

The chain recombines TRBV5-1 with TRBJ1-5; the D is unclear. Trimming pared 4 bases from V and 0 bases from J, leaving 11 bases between. CDR3 size: 15 residues. Germline V gives CDR1 SGHRS, CDR2 YFSETQ. CDR3 protein: CASSMRPDSNQPQHF. The CDR3 DNA reads TGCGCCAGCAGCATGCGGCCGGATAGCAATCAGCCCCAGCATTTT.

The rearrangement joins TRBV20-1 to TRBJ2-3; D gene unclear. The germline CDR1 and CDR2 sequences are DFQATT and SNEGSKA (reference sequence). CDR3 length: 13 residues. The V gene lost 4 bases and the J gene lost 2 bases, with 10 bases spanning the gap. The CDR3 nucleotides read TGCAGTGCTACTGATCGGATCACAGATACGCAGTATTTT. Translating it yields CSATDRITDTQYF.

This clonotype has a count of ten or more. Its ends do not fully match the called genes, so a read error is possible. V and J are TRBV18 and TRBJ2-1, with D maybe TRBD2 (5 bases). CDR1 is KGHSH and CDR2 is LQKENI in the germline V gene. The CDR3 has 12 residues. CDR3 bases: TGTGCCAGCTCACCAAATAGCGCGAACCAGATCTTC. It is translated as CASSPNSANQIF.

This clonotype has at least ten counts. Here the CDR3 reads CATADRARNTIYF. The CDR3 coding sequence is TGTGCCACCGCTGACAGGGCACGGAACACCATATATTTT. The rearrangement uses TRBV24-1 and TRBJ1-3; the match to TRBD1 covers 7 bases. This CDR3 is built from 13 residues. V shed 9 bases, J shed 7 bases, and the junction held 8 bases outside the gene matches. Germline V gene lookup returns CDR1 KGHDR and CDR2 SFDVKD.

V usage is TRBV19 and J usage is TRBJ2-1; D unclear. Germline V CDR1 and CDR2: LNHDA, SQIVND (reference sequence). V was trimmed by 3 bases and J by 4 bases, leaving 10 bases between them. This CDR3 is built from 14 residues. The CDR3 loop reads CASSIEDGYNEQFF. In nucleotides, the CDR3 is TGTGCCAGTAGTATCGAAGACGGATACAATGAGCAGTTCTTC.

This clonotype occurred a few times. The chain carries TRBV7-6 and TRBJ2-2; no reliable D call. CDR1 and CDR2 from the germline V gene are SGHVS and FNYEAQ. The ends were cut back, 4 bases at V and 4 bases at J, with 13 bases in the middle. This CDR3 contains 15 residues. The CDR3 coding sequence is TGTGCCAGCAGCTCGACATTAGCTAGCACCGGGGAGCTGTTTTTT. Translating it yields CASSSTLASTGELFF.

This clonotype was detected ten times or more. The chain links TRBV20-1 to TRBJ2-3, with D tentatively TRBD2 (6 bases). V lost 3 bases to trimming and J lost 4 bases, with 14 bases between them. Germline-derived CDR1 and CDR2 are DFQATT and SNEGSKA (reference sequence). The CDR3 is 14 residues long. The CDR3 here is CSASDPGGADTQYF. CDR3 sequence (DNA): TGCAGTGCTAGCGACCCTGGAGGGGCAGATACGCAGTATTTT.

The J gene is TRBJ2-6, the V gene TRBV4-3; TRBD1 agrees at 7 bases. Germline V gene sequence: CDR1 LGHNA, CDR2 YSLEER. V trimming: 1 base; J trimming: 3 bases; junction bases outside the gene matches: 3. CDR3 length: 16 residues. This CDR3 reads CASSQGRTGGANVLTF. Here the CDR3 DNA reads TGCGCCAGCAGCCAAGGAAGGACAGGTGGGGCCAACGTCCTGACTTTC.

This clonotype was seen a handful of times. J is TRBJ1-1 and V is TRBV6-1; 9 bases are shared with TRBD1. Germline CDR1 MNHNS, CDR2 SASEGT. The CDR3 is 14 residues long. The V segment lost 4 bases and the J segment 5 bases; nucleotides outside the gene matches: 5. CDR3 sequence: CASSVPGQGTEAFF. CDR3 nucleotides: TGTGCCAGCAGTGTACCGGGACAGGGTACTGAAGCTTTCTTT.

This clonotype appeared many times. This chain links TRBV11-2 with TRBJ2-3; TRBD2 agrees at 11 bases. V shed 2 bases, J shed 2 bases, and the junction held 18 bases outside the gene matches. The CDR3 extends over 21 amino acids. The germline CDR1 and CDR2 sequences are SGHAT and FQNNGV. CDR3 sequence: CASSLLRGTSGKVMVTDTQYF. The CDR3 bases are TGTGCCAGCAGCTTATTAAGGGGGACTAGCGGAAAAGTAATGGTCACAGATACGCAGTATTTT.

This clonotype was counted many times. The genes are TRBV5-1 and TRBJ2-5; 7 bases are a match to TRBD1. This CDR3 region has 14 residues. Germline loops: CDR1 SGHRS, CDR2 YFSETQ. J lost 1 base, V lost 5 bases, and 5 bases had no gene match. The CDR3 reads CASRAGTVQETQYF. CDR3 bases: TGCGCCAGCAGGGCCGGGACAGTCCAAGAGACCCAGTACTTC.

This clonotype was seen many times. The chain recombines TRBV20-1 with TRBJ1-3; TRBD1 is a possible D gene (5 bases). V shed 1 base and J shed 4 bases, with 8 bases lying between them. In germline, CDR1 is DFQATT, CDR2 SNEGSKA (reference sequence). This CDR3 has 13 amino acids. The CDR3 DNA is TGCAGTGCTAGAGGACCAGGGGGAAACACCATATATTTT. This codes for CSARGPGGNTIYF.

CDR3 sequence: CASSRPGTYYEQYV. The CDR3 DNA reads TGTGCCAGCAGCCGACCCGGGACCTACTACGAGCAGTACGTC. The chain has TRBV14 and TRBJ2-7, with D perhaps given as TRBD1 or TRBD2 (5 bases each). Germline V lookup: CDR1 SGHDN, CDR2 FVKESK. The CDR3 consists of 14 residues. V was clipped by 4 bases and J by 3 bases, with 13 bases between them.

About this clonotype itself: A clone one base away is much larger, so this may be a read error. The rearrangement uses TRBV4-3 and TRBJ2-3; 7 bases fit TRBD2. V gave up 0 bases and J gave up 3 bases; unmatched junction bases: 9. The length of the CDR3 is 17 residues. Germline assignment: CDR1 LGHNA and CDR2 YSLEER. The CDR3 here is CASSQDNRLAVTDTQYF. The CDR3 bases are TGCGCCAGCAGCCAAGATAATCGGCTAGCGGTGACAGATACGCAGTATTTT.

This chain connects TRBV24-1 to TRBJ2-2; unclear D gene. This CDR3 comprises 15 residues. The germline V and J ends were trimmed by 4 bases and 3 bases, with 11 bases remaining between them. Germline V gene lookup returns CDR1 KGHDR and CDR2 SFDVKD. The CDR3 region has the DNA TGTGCCACCAGTGACTTGGGGATACACACCGGGGAGCTGTTTTTT. It specifies CATSDLGIHTGELFF.

This clonotype has only a few counts. The chain couples TRBV7-6 to TRBJ2-4; D is possibly TRBD2 (6 bases). The germline V gene encodes CDR1 SGHVS and CDR2 FNYEAQ. The CDR3 totals 12 residues. Trimming took 5 bases from V and 10 from J, leaving 12 bases between them. The CDR3 region has the DNA TGTGCCAGCAGCCCCACGGGGGAGATTCAGTACTTC. It translates to CASSPTGEIQYF.

This clonotype was seen more than once but under ten times. This chain links TRBV5-6 with TRBJ2-7; 7 positions match TRBD1. The CDR3 loop spans 15 amino acids. Looked up from germline, CDR1 is SGHDT and CDR2 is YYEEEE. V lost 4 bases to trimming and J lost 6 bases; unmatched junction nucleotides: 13. CDR3 DNA sequence: TGTGCCAGCAGCCCGTCAAGGGGGCAGGCTGTCGAGCAGTACGTC. It encodes CASSPSRGQAVEQYV.

The chain uses TRBV6-2 or TRBV6-3 and TRBJ2-6; the D is unclear. The CDR3 extends over 15 amino acids. With 6 bases removed from V and 1 base from J, the gap between germline ends came to 10 bases. Germline CDR1 and CDR2: MNHEY and SVGEGT. CDR3 sequence: CASSDTLSGANVLTF. The DNA for the CDR3 is TGTGCCAGCAGCGACACGCTATCTGGGGCCAACGTCCTGACTTTC.

The CDR3 is CASSIERARTNEKLFF. Written as DNA, the CDR3 is TGTGCCAGTAGTATAGAACGGGCGAGGACTAATGAAAAACTGTTTTTT. The rearrangement uses TRBV19 and TRBJ1-4; D not certain. There are 16 residues in the CDR3. Between the trimmed V and J ends, which lost 0 bases and 2 bases, there was a span of 10 bases. CDR1 is LNHDA, CDR2 SQIVND, per germline (reference sequence).

This chain connects TRBV27 to TRBJ2-7; TRBD2 matches at 7 bases. CDR3 length: 16 amino acids. V gave up 6 bases and J gave up 5 bases; unmatched junction bases: 16. The germline gives CDR1 MNHEY, CDR2 SMNVEV (reference sequence). CDR3 residues: CASSLAAGVEIHEQYF. CDR3 coding DNA: TGTGCCAGCAGCTTGGCCGCGGGGGTTGAGATCCACGAGCAGTACTTC.

In this sample, this clonotype turned up many times. The V and J genes are TRBV5-1 and TRBJ2-7; 9 nucleotides match TRBD2. The V gene end was trimmed by 2 bases and the J gene end by 3 bases; junction bases not matched to a gene: 6. CDR1 SGHRS and CDR2 YFSETQ come from the germline V gene. This CDR3 spans 15 amino acids. The CDR3, as DNA: TGCGCCAGCAGCTTTGGCCCTAGCGGGAACTACGAGCAGTACTTC. Residues: CASSFGPSGNYEQYF. Supplemented by reference TRBV5-1 and TRBJ2-7, the full variable domain reads KAGVTQTPRYLIKTRGQQVTLSCSPISGHRSVSWYQQTPGQGLQFLFEYFSETQRNKGNFPGRFSGRQFSNSRSEMNVSTLELGDSALYLCASSFGPSGNYEQYFGPGTRLTVT.

This chain joins TRBV6-2 or TRBV6-3 and TRBJ2-7; tentatively, D is TRBD1 (6 bases). The germline gives CDR1 MNHEY, CDR2 SVGEGT. V lost 5 bases to trimming and J lost 5 bases, with 13 bases between them. The CDR3 loop spans 13 amino acids. The CDR3 DNA sequence: TGTGCCAGCAGTCCCAGGGGTTCAAACGAGCAGTACTTC. Amino acid sequence: CASSPRGSNEQYF.

In this sample, this clonotype turned up a few times. This chain joins TRBV6-1 and TRBJ1-5; 7 bases align to TRBD1. This CDR3 is built from 16 residues. Trimming at V came to 6 bases and at J to 3 bases, leaving 11 bases not matched to a gene. CDR1 is MNHNS, CDR2 SASEGT, per germline. The CDR3 here is CASSPLGQVLNQPQHF. In DNA form, the CDR3 reads TGTGCCAGCAGCCCCTTAGGACAGGTGCTCAATCAGCCCCAGCATTTT.

The rearrangement links TRBV4-2 to TRBJ2-3, with 10 bases lining up with TRBD1. Germline values: CDR1 LGHNA, CDR2 YNFKEQ. With 1 base clipped from V and 1 base from J, the junction kept 8 bases outside the gene matches. CDR3 length: 18 amino acids. The CDR3 DNA follows: TGTGCCAGCAGCCAAGCCCCCGCCGGGACAGGGGGCACAGATACGCAGTATTTT. Translated, it gives CASSQAPAGTGGTDTQYF.

Ten or more counts support this clonotype. The chain combines TRBV10-3 with TRBJ2-1; 8 bases line up with TRBD2. The CDR3 length is 15 residues. Germline lookup yields CDR1 ENHRY and CDR2 SYGVKD. The V gene end was trimmed by 1 base and the J gene end by 7 bases; junction bases not matched to a gene: 6. The DNA for the CDR3 is TGTGCCATCAGTGAGTTGCTAGCGGGTCAAAATGAGCAGTTCTTC. Translating gives CAISELLAGQNEQFF.

This clonotype was observed many times. CDR3 protein: CASRDTGLAKNIQYF. CDR3 coding DNA: TGTGCCAGCAGAGATACAGGACTAGCCAAAAACATTCAGTACTTC. J is TRBJ2-4 and V is TRBV27; perhaps D is TRBD1 or TRBD2 (5 bases each). V lost 6 bases and J lost 0, with 12 bases in between. The CDR3 loop spans 15 amino acids. CDR1 is MNHEY, CDR2 SMNVEV, per germline (reference sequence).